This TCR beta chain stems from a study of identical twins. Overall study findings and caveats: Sequences that were beta out-of-frame showed weaker excess twin sharing.

Points on this clonotype: Its antigen is currently unknown.

TCRdb ran MiXCR on the 5' RACE reads and lists one entry per CDR3 protein. The table shows roughly 750,000 distinct CDR3 sequences, with 21% occurring only once. Germline V lookup: CDR1 MNHEY, CDR2 SMNVEV (reference sequence). The CDR3 runs to 16 residues. V was trimmed by 4 bases and J by 0 bases, leaving 16 bases between them. The same data also contributed to another study, on T cells expressing NK-cell markers.

V is TRBV27 and J is TRBJ2-7; D is perhaps TRBD2 (6 bases). This receptor was identified in a woman aged 18 to 35 in good health. Sequenced: PBMCs. CDR3 sequence (DNA): TGTGCCAGCAGTTATGCGGGGTCGGTAGGCTCCTACGAGCAGTACTTC. Encoded protein: CASSYAGSVGSYEQYF.